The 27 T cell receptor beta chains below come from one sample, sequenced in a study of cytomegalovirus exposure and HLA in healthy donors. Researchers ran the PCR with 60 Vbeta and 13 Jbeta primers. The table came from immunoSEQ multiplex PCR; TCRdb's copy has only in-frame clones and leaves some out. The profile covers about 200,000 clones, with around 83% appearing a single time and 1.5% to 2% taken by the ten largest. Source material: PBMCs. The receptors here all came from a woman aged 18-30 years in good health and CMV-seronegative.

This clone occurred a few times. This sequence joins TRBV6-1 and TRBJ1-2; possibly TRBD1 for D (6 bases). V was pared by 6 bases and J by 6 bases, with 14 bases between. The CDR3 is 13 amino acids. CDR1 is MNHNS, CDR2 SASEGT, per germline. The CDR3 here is CASSQESGDGYTF. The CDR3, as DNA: TGTGCCAGCAGCCAAGAATCAGGGGATGGCTACACCTTC.

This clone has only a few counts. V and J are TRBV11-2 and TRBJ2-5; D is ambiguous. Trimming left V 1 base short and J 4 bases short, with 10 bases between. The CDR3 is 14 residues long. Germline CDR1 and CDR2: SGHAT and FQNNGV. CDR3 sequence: CASSLAPTGETQYF. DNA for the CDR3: TGTGCCAGCAGCTTAGCTCCGACTGGAGAGACCCAGTACTTC. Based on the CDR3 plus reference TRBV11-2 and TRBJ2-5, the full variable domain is EAGVAQSPRYKIIEKRQSVAFWCNPISGHATLYWYQQILGQGPKLLIQFQNNGVVDDSQLPKDRFSAERLKGVDSTLKIQPAKLEDSAVYLCASSLAPTGETQYFGPGTRLLVL.

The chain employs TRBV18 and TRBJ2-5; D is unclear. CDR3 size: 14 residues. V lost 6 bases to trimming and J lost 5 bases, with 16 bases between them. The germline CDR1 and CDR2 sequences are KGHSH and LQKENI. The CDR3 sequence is CASSRGQLSETQYF. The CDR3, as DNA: TGTGCCAGCTCCCGTGGGCAGCTCTCCGAGACCCAGTACTTC.

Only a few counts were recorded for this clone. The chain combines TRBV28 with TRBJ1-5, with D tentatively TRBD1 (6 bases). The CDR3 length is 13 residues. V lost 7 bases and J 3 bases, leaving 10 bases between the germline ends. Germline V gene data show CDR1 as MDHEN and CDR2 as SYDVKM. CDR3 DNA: TGTGCCAGCACCGGACAGTCCAATCAGCCCCAGCATTTT. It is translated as CASTGQSNQPQHF.

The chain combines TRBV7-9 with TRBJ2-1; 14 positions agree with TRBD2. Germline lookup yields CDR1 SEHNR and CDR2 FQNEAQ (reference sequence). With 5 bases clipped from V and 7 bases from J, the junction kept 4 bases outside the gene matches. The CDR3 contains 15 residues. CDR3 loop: CASSTRLAGGNEQFF. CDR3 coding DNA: TGTGCCAGCAGCACAAGACTAGCGGGGGGGAATGAGCAGTTCTTC.

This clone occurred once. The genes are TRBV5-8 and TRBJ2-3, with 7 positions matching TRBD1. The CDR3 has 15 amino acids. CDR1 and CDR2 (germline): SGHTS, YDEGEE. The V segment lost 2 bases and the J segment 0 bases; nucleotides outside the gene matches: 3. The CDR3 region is CASSLDRVSTDTQYF. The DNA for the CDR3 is TGTGCCAGCAGCTTAGACAGGGTTAGCACAGATACGCAGTATTTT.

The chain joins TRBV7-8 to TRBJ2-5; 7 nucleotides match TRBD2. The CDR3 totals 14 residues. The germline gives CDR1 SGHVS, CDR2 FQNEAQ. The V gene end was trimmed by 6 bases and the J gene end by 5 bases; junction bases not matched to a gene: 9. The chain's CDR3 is CASSRREPRETQYF. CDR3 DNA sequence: TGTGCCAGCAGTCGGCGGGAGCCACGGGAGACCCAGTACTTC.

Here the CDR3 DNA reads TGTGCCAGCAGCAAACGGGGACAGGGGGTAAGCAATCAGCCCCAGCATTTT. Translated: CASSKRGQGVSNQPQHF. The genes are TRBV21-1 and TRBJ1-5; the listed D gene, TRBD1, was not tested against the DNA. TRBV21-1 is annotated as a pseudogene. The CDR3 runs to 17 residues.

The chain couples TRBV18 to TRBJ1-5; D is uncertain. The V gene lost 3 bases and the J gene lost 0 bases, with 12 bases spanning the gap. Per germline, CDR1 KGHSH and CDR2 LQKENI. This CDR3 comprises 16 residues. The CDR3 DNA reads TGTGCCAGCTCACCCGCCTGGGGAGATAGCAATCAGCCCCAGCATTTT. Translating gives CASSPAWGDSNQPQHF.

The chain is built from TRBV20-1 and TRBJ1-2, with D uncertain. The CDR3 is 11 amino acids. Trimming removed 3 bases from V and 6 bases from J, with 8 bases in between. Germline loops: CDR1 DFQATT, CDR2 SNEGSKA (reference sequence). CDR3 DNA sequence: TGCAGTGCTAGGAGGGCTGATGGCTACACCTTC. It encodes CSARRADGYTF.

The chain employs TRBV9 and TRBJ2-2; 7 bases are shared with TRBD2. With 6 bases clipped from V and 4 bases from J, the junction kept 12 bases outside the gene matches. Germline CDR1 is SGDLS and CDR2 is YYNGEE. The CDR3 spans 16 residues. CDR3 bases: TGTGCCAGCACCCCAGATTGGGAGGGAGTCACCGGGGAGCTGTTTTTT. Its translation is CASTPDWEGVTGELFF.

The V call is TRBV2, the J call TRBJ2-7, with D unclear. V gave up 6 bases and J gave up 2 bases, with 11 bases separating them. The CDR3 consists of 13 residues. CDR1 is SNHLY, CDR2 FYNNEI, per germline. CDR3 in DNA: TGTGCCAGCAGGGTCCTCGAGGCCTACGAGCAGTACTTC. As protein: CASRVLEAYEQYF.

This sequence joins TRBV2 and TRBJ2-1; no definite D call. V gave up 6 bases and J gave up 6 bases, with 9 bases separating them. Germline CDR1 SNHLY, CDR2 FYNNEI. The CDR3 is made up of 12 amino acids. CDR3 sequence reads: CASSANGNEQFF. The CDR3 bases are TGTGCCAGCAGCGCTAATGGCAATGAGCAGTTCTTC.

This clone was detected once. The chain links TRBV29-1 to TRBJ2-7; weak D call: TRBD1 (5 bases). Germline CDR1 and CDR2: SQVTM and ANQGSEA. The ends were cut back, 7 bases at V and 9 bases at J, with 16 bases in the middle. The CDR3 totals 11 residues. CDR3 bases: TGCAGCGCTATGGACACCCTCGGGCAGTACTTC. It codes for CSAMDTLGQYF.

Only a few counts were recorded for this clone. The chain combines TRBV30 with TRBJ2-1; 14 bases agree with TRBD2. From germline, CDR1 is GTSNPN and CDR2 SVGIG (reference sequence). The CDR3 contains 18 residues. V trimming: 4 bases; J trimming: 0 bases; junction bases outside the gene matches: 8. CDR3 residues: CAWNPRLAGGSSYNEQFF. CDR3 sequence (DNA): TGTGCCTGGAACCCCCGACTAGCGGGAGGGAGCTCCTACAATGAGCAGTTCTTC.

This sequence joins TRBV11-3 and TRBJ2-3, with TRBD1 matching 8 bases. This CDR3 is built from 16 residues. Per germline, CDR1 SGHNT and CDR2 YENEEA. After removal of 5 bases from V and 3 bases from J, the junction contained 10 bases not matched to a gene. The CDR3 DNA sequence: TGTGCCAGCAGCGCCCGACAGGGGAAAAGGACAGATACGCAGTATTTT. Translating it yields CASSARQGKRTDTQYF.

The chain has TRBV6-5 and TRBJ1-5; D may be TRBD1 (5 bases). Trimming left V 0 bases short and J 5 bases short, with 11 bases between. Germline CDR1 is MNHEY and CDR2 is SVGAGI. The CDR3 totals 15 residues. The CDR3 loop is CASSYSMKGDQPQHF. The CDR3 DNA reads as TGTGCCAGCAGTTACTCGATGAAAGGGGATCAGCCCCAGCATTTT.

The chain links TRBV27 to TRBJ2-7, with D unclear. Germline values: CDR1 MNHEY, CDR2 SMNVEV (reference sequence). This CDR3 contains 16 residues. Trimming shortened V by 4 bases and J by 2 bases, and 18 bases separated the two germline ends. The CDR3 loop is CASSSTEPPLPYEQYF. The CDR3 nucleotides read TGTGCCAGCAGTTCGACGGAGCCTCCGCTCCCCTACGAGCAGTACTTC.

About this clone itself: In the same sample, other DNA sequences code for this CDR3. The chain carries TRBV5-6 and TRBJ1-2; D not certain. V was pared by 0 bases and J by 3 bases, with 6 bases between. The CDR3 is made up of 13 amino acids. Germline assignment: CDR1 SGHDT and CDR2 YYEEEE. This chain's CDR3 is CASSLGQYYGYTF. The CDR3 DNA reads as TGTGCCAGCAGCTTGGGGCAGTACTATGGCTACACCTTC.

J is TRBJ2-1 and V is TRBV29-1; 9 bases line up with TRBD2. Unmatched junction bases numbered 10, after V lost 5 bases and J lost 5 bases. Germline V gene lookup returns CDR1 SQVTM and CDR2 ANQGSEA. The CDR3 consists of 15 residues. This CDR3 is CSVLSGSAPNNEQFF. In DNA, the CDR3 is TGCAGCGTTCTTAGCGGGAGTGCCCCCAACAATGAGCAGTTCTTC.

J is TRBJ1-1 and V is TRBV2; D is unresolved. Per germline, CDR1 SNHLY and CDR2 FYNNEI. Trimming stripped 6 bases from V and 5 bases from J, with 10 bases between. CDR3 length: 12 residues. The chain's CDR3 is CASRLTGTEAFF. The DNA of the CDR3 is TGTGCCAGCAGGTTGACGGGGACTGAAGCTTTCTTT. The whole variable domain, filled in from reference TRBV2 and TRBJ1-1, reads EPEVTQTPSHQVTQMGQEVILRCVPISNHLYFYWYRQILGQKVEFLVSFYNNEISEKSEIFDDQFSVERPDGSNFTLKIRSTKLEDSAMYFCASRLTGTEAFFGQGTRLTVV.

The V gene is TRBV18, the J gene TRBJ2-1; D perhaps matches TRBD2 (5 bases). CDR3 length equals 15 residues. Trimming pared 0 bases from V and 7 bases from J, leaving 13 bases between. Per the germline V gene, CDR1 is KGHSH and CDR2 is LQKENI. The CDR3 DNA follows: TGTGCCAGCTCACCACCGGAACTAGTATTTAATGAGCAGTTCTTC. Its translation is CASSPPELVFNEQFF.

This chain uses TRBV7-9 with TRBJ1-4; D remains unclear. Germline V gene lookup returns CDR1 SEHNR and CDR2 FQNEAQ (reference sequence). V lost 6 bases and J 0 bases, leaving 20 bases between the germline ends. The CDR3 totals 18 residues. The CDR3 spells CASSSLPPRGTTNEKLFF. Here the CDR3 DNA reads TGTGCCAGCAGTTCCTTACCCCCCCGGGGTACAACTAATGAAAAACTGTTTTTT.

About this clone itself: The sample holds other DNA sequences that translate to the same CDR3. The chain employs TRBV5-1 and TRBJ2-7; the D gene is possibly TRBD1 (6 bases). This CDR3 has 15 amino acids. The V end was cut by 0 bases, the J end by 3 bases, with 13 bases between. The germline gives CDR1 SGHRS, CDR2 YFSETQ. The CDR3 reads CASSLVPGVSYEQYF. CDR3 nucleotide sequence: TGCGCCAGCAGCTTGGTTCCAGGGGTTAGCTACGAGCAGTACTTC.

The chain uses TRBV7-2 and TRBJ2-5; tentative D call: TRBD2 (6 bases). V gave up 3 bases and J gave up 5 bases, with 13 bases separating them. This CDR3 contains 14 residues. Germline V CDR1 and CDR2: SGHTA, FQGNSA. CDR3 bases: TGTGCCAGCAGCTTTTATCGGGGGAGGGAGACCCAGTACTTC. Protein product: CASSFYRGRETQYF.

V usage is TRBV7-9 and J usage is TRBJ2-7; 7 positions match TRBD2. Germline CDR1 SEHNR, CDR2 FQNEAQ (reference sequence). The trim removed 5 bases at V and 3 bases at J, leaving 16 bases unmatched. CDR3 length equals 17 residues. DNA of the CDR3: TGTGCCAGCAGCCCAATGTCCCCGGGACGGGGGGACTACGAGCAGTACTTC. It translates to CASSPMSPGRGDYEQYF.

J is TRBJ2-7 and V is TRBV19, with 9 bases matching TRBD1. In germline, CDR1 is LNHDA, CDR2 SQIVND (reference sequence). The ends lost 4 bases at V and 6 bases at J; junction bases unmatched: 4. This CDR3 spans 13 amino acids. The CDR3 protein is CASSTTGGGEQYV. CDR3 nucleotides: TGTGCCAGTAGTACAACAGGGGGCGGCGAGCAGTACGTC.